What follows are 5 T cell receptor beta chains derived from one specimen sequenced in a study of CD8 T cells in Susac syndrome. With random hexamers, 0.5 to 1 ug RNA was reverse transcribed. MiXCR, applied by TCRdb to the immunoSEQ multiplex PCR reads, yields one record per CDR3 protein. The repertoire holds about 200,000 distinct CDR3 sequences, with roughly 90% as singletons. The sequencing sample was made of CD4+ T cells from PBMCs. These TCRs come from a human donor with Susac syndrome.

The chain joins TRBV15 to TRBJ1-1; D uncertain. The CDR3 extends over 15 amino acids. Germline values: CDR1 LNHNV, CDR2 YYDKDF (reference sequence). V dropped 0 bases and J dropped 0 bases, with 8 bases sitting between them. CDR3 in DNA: TGTGCCACCAGCAGAGATCGGCAGATGAACACTGAAGCTTTCTTT. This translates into CATSRDRQMNTEAFF.

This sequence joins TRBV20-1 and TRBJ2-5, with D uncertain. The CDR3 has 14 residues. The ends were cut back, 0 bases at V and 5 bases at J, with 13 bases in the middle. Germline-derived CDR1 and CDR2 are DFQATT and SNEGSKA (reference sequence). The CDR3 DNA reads TGCAGTGCTAGAGATGAGAAGCCCGCGGAGACCCAGTACTTC. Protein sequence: CSARDEKPAETQYF.

Written as DNA, the CDR3 is TGCAGTGCTAGAGTCGACAGGGGCTATGGCTACACCTTC. Its protein product is CSARVDRGYGYTF. The chain is built from TRBV20-1 and TRBJ1-2; 8 bases fit TRBD1. V lost 1 base, J lost 4 bases, and 2 bases stayed unmatched. The CDR3 is 13 residues long. CDR1 DFQATT and CDR2 SNEGSKA come from the germline V gene (reference sequence).

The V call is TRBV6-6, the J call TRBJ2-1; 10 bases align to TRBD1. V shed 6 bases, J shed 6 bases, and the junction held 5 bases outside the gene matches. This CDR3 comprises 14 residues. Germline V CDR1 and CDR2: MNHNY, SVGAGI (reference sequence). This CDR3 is CASRYRDRGNEQFF. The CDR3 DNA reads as TGTGCCAGCAGGTACCGGGACAGGGGCAATGAGCAGTTCTTC.

CDR3 nucleotides: TGTGCCAGCAGTTACTCTGGGAGCGAAAAACTGTTTTTT. Amino acid sequence: CASSYSGSEKLFF. The chain links TRBV6-5 to TRBJ1-4; D uncertain. Trimming took 0 bases from V and 8 from J, leaving 7 bases between them. CDR3 length equals 13 residues. Germline V gives CDR1 MNHEY, CDR2 SVGAGI.